These T cell receptor beta chains were read from a single sample in a study of early T cells in non-severe SARS-CoV-2 infection. From the 5' RACE reads, TCRdb called clonotypes with MiXCR, one entry per CDR3 protein. The table has some 49,000 distinct CDR3 sequences, about 11% seen once; the top ten hold approximately 8.5%. The sample consisted of whole blood. The receptor set was obtained from an adult who was a healthcare worker with PCR-confirmed SARS-CoV-2 infection or an uninfected control (not recorded which). Both conserved end residues are part of each CDR3. A D gene is named only where the DNA matches it firmly. Some rows mark clone size as missing; the rest say once, few, many or name a class of expanded clone.

j_gene	v_gene	abundance	d_gene	CDR3aa	CDR3nt
TRBJ2-5	TRBV5-1	few	TRBD2	CASSFGTSGLQETQYF	TGCGCCAGCAGCTTTGGGACTAGCGGCTTACAAGAGACCCAGTACTTC
TRBJ2-3	TRBV24-1	few	NA	CATSGLPPTDTQYF	TGTGCCACCAGTGGGCTTCCCCCGACAGATACGCAGTATTTT
TRBJ2-7	TRBV30	NA	TRBD1	CAWSVGTGGYEQYF	TGTGCCTGGAGTGTAGGGACAGGGGGCTACGAGCAGTACTTC
TRBJ2-2	TRBV9	few	NA	CASSPPSGPNTGELFF	TGTGCCAGCAGCCCACCGAGCGGACCGAACACCGGGGAGCTGTTTTTT
TRBJ2-7	TRBV5-4	many	NA	CASSLFGGSVYEQYF	TGTGCCAGCAGCTTGTTCGGCGGGTCTGTCTACGAGCAGTACTTC
TRBJ2-5	TRBV4-3	many	NA	CASSQDLAETQYF	TGCGCCAGCAGCCAAGATTTAGCCGAGACCCAGTACTTC
TRBJ1-1	TRBV9	NA	NA	CASSVATQGPEGTEAFF	TGTGCCAGCAGCGTAGCTACTCAGGGCCCTGAGGGCACTGAAGCTTTCTTT
TRBJ2-7	TRBV29-1	NA	TRBD1	CSVQGQGATYEQYF	TGCAGCGTTCAGGGACAGGGGGCAACCTACGAGCAGTACTTC
TRBJ2-7	TRBV2	NA	TRBD1	CASSVGGMTYEQYF	TGTGCCAGCAGTGTAGGGGGCATGACCTACGAGCAGTACTTC
TRBJ1-3	TRBV7-2	many	NA	CASSPGNSGNTIYF	TGTGCCAGCAGTCCCGGGAACTCTGGAAACACCATATATTTT
TRBJ2-2	TRBV6-5	NA	TRBD2	CASRGLVPGELFF	TGTGCCAGCAGGGGACTAGTTCCCGGGGAGCTGTTTTTT
TRBJ2-1	TRBV29-1	many	TRBD2	CSVDPQLAGGNNEQFF	TGCAGCGTTGATCCACAACTAGCGGGAGGGAACAATGAGCAGTTCTTC
TRBJ2-3	TRBV7-2	many	TRBD1	CASSSDRATDTQYF	TGTGCCAGCAGCTCGGACAGGGCCACAGATACGCAGTATTTT
TRBJ1-1	TRBV10-3	many	TRBD1	CAISVDRGQTEAFF	TGTGCCATCAGTGTTGACAGGGGGCAGACTGAAGCTTTCTTT
TRBJ2-7	TRBV7-9	many	NA	CASSGGLGEQYF	TGTGCCAGCAGCGGGGGACTCGGCGAGCAGTACTTC
TRBJ2-1	TRBV11-3	few	NA	CASSLGTLPYNEQFF	TGTGCCAGCAGCTTAGGCACTTTACCTTACAATGAGCAGTTCTTC
TRBJ1-4	TRBV29-1	many	TRBD1	CSVEGDRGTEKLFF	TGCAGCGTTGAGGGGGACAGGGGGACTGAAAAACTGTTTTTT
TRBJ2-1	TRBV7-3	many	TRBD1	CASSLQGASSYNEQFF	TGTGCCAGCAGCCTCCAGGGGGCTAGCTCCTACAATGAGCAGTTCTTC
TRBJ2-1	TRBV5-4	many	NA	CASSLDNEQFF	TGTGCCAGCAGCTTGGACAATGAGCAGTTCTTC
TRBJ1-4	TRBV19	many	NA	CASSIGAQPTNEKLFF	TGTGCCAGTAGTATTGGGGCCCAGCCAACTAATGAAAAACTGTTTTTT
TRBJ2-7	TRBV5-1	many	TRBD1	CASSHNSGTGVGEQYF	TGCGCCAGCAGCCACAACAGCGGGACAGGGGTGGGCGAGCAGTACTTC
TRBJ2-3	TRBV13	NA	TRBD1	CASSEWGRGRYTQYF	TGTGCCAGCAGCGAATGGGGCAGGGGGCGATATACGCAGTATTTT
TRBJ2-7	TRBV20-1	NA	NA	CSARGGVGVSYEQYF	TGCAGTGCTAGAGGGGGAGTAGGAGTTTCCTACGAGCAGTACTTC
TRBJ2-7	TRBV7-2	NA	NA	CASSFANEQYF	TGTGCCAGCAGCTTCGCGAACGAGCAGTACTTC
TRBJ1-6	TRBV7-3	many	NA	CASSLGGNESPLHF	TGTGCCAGCAGCTTAGGAGGGAATGAGTCACCCCTCCACTTT
TRBJ2-3	TRBV9	NA	TRBD2	CASSLLAGGTDTQYF	TGTGCCAGCAGCTTACTAGCGGGGGGCACAGATACGCAGTATTTT
TRBJ2-1	TRBV11-2	NA	TRBD2	CASSSNLERGTYYNEQFF	TGTGCCAGCAGCTCAAATCTCGAGCGGGGAACCTACTACAATGAGCAGTTCTTC
TRBJ2-1	TRBV7-9	few	TRBD2	CASSLTSGGPNEQFF	TGTGCCAGCAGTTTAACTAGCGGGGGCCCCAATGAGCAGTTCTTC
TRBJ2-5	TRBV29-1	NA	TRBD2	CSVQRGDQETQYF	TGCAGCGTTCAACGGGGGGACCAAGAGACCCAGTACTTC
TRBJ2-3	TRBV7-2	NA	NA	CASSLGWAARTDTQYF	TGTGCCAGCAGCTTAGGATGGGCGGCCCGTACAGATACGCAGTATTTT
TRBJ2-7	TRBV30	NA	TRBD2	CAWRISGLTYEQYF	TGTGCCTGGAGGATTAGCGGGTTAACCTACGAGCAGTACTTC
TRBJ2-7	TRBV3-1	NA	TRBD2	CASSQPGTSSYEQYF	TGTGCCAGCAGCCAACCCGGGACTAGCTCCTACGAGCAGTACTTC
TRBJ2-5	TRBV27	many	TRBD2	CASIRSGGQETQYF	TGTGCCAGCATCCGTAGCGGGGGCCAAGAGACCCAGTACTTC
TRBJ1-4	TRBV16	few	NA	CASSWNGEKLFF	TGTGCCAGCAGCTGGAACGGTGAAAAACTGTTTTTT
TRBJ1-2	TRBV5-1	many	NA	CASSLGVGGQQDGYTF	TGCGCCAGCAGCCTGGGGGTCGGGGGCCAGCAGGATGGCTACACCTTC